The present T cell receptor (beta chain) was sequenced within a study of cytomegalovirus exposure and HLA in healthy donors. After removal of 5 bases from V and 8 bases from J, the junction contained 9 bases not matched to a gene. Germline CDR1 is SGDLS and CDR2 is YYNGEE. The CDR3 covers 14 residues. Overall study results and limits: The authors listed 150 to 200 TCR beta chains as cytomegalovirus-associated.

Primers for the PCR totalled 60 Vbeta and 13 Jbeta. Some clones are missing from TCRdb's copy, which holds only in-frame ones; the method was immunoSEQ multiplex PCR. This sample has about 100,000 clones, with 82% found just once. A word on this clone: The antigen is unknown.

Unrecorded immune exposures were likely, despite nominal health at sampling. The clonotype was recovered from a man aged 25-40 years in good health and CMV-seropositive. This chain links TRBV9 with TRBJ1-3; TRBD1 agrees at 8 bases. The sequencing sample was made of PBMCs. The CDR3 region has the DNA TGTGCCAGCAGTTTTTCAGGGGGCGAAGACACCATATATTTT. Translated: CASSFSGGEDTIYF.